Sequencing of this TCR beta chain was carried out in a study of Ad26.COV2.S vaccination and SARS-CoV-2 variants. Study information: Administration of Ad26.COV2.S was intramuscular, either once or twice 56 days apart.

Clones were sequenced by immunoSEQ multiplex PCR, and TCRdb holds only the in-frame ones, with some missing. The sample has approximately 340,000 clones, about 88% seen once. The CDR3 runs 14 residues. V was clipped by 0 bases and J by 7 bases, with 13 bases between them. Germline values: CDR1 LGHDT, CDR2 YNNKEL (reference sequence). On this clone: What it binds is not known.

The treatment: over 15 received Ad26.COV2.S at low or high dose, single or two shots; five or six received placebo; per-sample allocation not given. Repertoires come from day 63 after the first vaccine or placebo injection. Regarding the study as a whole: Vaccine recipients showed a spike-specific TCR breadth that was higher than in placebo recipients.

The chain employs TRBV3-1 (or the pseudogene TRBV3-2) and TRBJ2-7, with D possibly being TRBD1 (7 bases). This sample comprised peripheral blood, obtained in a trial of Ad26.COV2.S vaccine versus placebo. This sequence originates from a person aged 18 to 59 who received the Ad26.COV2.S COVID-19 vaccine or a placebo. CDR3 loop: CASSQDVTGREQYF. The CDR3 DNA reads TGTGCCAGCAGCCAAGATGTGACAGGGAGGGAGCAGTACTTC.